Described below is a single TCR beta chain sequence and its context. These data come from a study of blood T cell repertoires in COVID-19. Assay: immunoSEQ multiplex PCR; the TCRdb copy retains only in-frame clones and omits some. This table holds about 370,000 clones, 90% found once. The CDR3 has 15 amino acids. Trimming took off 0 bases at V and 7 bases at J, with 15 bases between the two ends. CDR1 LGHNA and CDR2 YSLEER come from the germline V gene. This TCR derives from a man younger than 35 with active or convalescent COVID-19. The chain carries TRBV4-3 and TRBJ1-2; D is possibly TRBD1 (6 bases). Sequencing used peripheral blood. Here the CDR3 reads CASSQDRGQRSGYTF. The CDR3 region has the DNA TGCGCCAGCAGCCAAGATAGGGGACAAAGAAGTGGCTACACCTTC.